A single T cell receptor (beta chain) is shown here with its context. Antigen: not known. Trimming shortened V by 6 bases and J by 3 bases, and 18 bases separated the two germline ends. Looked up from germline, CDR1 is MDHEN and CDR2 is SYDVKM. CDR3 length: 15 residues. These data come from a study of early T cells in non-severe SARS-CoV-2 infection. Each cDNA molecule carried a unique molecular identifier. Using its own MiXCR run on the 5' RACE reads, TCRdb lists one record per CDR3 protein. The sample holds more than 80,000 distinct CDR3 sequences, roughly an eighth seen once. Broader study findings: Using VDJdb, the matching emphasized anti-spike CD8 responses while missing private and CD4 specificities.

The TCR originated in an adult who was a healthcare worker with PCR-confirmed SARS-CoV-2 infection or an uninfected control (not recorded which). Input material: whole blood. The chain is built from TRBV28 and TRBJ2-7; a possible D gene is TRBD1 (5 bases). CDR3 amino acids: CASSPRSGKIYEQYF. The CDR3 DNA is TGTGCCAGCAGCCCGAGGTCAGGGAAAATCTACGAGCAGTACTTC. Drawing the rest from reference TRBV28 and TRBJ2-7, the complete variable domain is DVKVTQSSRYLVKRTGEKVFLECVQDMDHENMFWYRQDPGLGLRLIYFSYDVKMKEKGDIPEGYSVSREKKERFSLILESASTNQTSMYLCASSPRSGKIYEQYFGPGTRLTVT.